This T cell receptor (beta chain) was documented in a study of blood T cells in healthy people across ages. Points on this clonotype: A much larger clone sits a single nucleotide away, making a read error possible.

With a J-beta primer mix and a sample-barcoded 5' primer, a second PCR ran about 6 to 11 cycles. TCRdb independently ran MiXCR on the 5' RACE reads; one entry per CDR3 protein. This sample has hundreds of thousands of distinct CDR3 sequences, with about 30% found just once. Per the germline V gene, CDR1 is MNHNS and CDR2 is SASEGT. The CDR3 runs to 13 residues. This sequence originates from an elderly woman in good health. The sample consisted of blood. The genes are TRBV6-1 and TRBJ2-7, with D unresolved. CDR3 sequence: CASCEGVWGGQYF. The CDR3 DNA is TGTGCCAGCTGTGAAGGTGTTTGGGGTGGTCAGTACTTC.